This T cell receptor (beta chain) is drawn from a study of blood T cell repertoires in COVID-19. Study overall: Some COVID-19 samples were acute and others convalescent; all came from the United States, Italy and Spain. T cells, B-cell-depleted T cells, or PBMCs supplied cDNA or gDNA.

Under the authors' procedure: Estimated nucleated cell counts came from reference gene primer amplification. Only in-frame clones appear in the TCRdb table, and some are missing; sequencing was by immunoSEQ multiplex PCR. V, J and clone size are taken as reported in that table, and D and trimming were inferred from the DNA itself. The sample comprises roughly 54,000 clones, 90% to 95% of which are singletons, and 3.9% rests with the top ten. This CDR3 has 16 residues. V lost 1 base to trimming and J lost 3 bases, with 13 bases between them. In germline, CDR1 is SGHNT, CDR2 YYREEE (reference sequence).

What was sequenced was peripheral blood. This rearrangement joins TRBV5-4 to TRBJ2-2; D not resolved. The TCR comes from a man between 45 and 60 years old with acute or convalescent COVID-19. CDR3 coding DNA: TGTGCCAGCAGCTTGCCGCGGTCAGCCTACACCGGGGAGCTGTTTTTT. Protein: CASSLPRSAYTGELFF.